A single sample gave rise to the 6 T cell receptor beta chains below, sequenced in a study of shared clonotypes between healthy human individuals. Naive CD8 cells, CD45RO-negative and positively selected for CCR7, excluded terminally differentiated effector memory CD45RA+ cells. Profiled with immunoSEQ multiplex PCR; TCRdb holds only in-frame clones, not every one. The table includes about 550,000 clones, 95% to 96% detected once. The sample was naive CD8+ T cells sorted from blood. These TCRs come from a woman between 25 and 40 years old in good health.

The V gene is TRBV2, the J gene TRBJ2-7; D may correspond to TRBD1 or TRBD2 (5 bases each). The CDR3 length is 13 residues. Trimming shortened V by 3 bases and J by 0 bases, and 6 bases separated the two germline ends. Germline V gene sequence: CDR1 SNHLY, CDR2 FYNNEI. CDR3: CASSEGDSYEQYF. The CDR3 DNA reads TGTGCCAGCAGTGAGGGGGACTCCTACGAGCAGTACTTC.

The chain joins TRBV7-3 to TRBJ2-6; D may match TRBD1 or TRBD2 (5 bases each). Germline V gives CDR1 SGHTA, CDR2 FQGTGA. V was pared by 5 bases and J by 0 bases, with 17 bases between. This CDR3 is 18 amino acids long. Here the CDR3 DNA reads TGTGCCAGCAGCCCGGGACCGACGGGGCCCTCTGGGGCCAACGTCCTGACTTTC. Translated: CASSPGPTGPSGANVLTF.

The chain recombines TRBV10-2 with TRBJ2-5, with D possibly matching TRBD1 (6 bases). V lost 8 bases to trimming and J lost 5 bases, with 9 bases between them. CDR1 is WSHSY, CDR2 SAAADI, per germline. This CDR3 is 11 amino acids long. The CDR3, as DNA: TGCGCCAGCGAGCAGGGGGAGACCCAGTACTTC. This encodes CASEQGETQYF.

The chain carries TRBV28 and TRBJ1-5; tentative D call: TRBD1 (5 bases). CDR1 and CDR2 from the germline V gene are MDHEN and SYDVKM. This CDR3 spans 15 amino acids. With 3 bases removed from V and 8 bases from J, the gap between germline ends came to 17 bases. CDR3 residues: CASSFPGTLIEPQHF. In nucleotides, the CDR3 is TGTGCCAGCAGTTTTCCGGGGACCCTGATAGAGCCCCAGCATTTT.

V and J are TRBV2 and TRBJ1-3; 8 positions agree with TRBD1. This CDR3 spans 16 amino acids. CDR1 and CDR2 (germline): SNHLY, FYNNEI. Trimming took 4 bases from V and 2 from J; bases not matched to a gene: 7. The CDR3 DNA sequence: TGTGCCAGCAGTGCAGGACAGGGTCACACTGGAAACACCATATATTTT. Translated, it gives CASSAGQGHTGNTIYF.

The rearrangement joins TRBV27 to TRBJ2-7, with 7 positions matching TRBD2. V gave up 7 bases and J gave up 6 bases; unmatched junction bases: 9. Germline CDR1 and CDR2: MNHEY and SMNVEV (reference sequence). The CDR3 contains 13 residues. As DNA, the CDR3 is TGTGCCAGCACCGCGGGGGTAGGGCTCGAGCAGTACTTC. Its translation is CASTAGVGLEQYF.